The following is a T cell receptor (beta chain) sequence with its context. The sample originates from a study of regulatory T cells in long-lasting Graves disease. Turning to the study itself: More than 5 years of antithyroid drugs with positive TSH receptor antibodies defined persistent Graves' disease.

Assembly of TCR beta libraries relied on iRepertoire HTBI primers together with Arm-PCR of CDR3 regions. TCRdb reprocessed the multiplex PCR reads via MiXCR and lists one record per CDR3 protein. The sample carries under 500,000 distinct CDR3 sequences, less than 25% recorded once. CDR3 length: 14 residues. Germline-derived CDR1 and CDR2 are MRHNA and SNTAGT. Trimming stripped 5 bases from V and 2 bases from J, with 11 bases between. Time point denoted: persistent/refractory GD, antithyroid drugs over 5 years with positive TRAb. PBMC RNA was the source of the TCR library. Here the sequenced sample was peripheral blood mononuclear cells (PBMCs), taken when the disease was refractory, from a patient treated with antithyroid drugs. The V gene is TRBV6-4, the J gene TRBJ2-3; D ambiguous. The receptor comes from a female donor with Graves disease. The chain's CDR3 is CASSYYRSTDTQYF. The CDR3 DNA reads TGTGCCAGCAGTTACTACCGTTCCACAGATACGCAGTATTTT.